Listed below are T cell receptor beta chains from one sample, sequenced in a study of Graves' ophthalmopathy and Graves' hyperthyroidism. TCRdb re-called the multiplex PCR reads with MiXCR, one entry per CDR3 protein. This table holds hundreds of thousands of distinct CDR3 sequences, about two fifths found once. Sequencing used peripheral blood. The receptors here all came from an adult man with Graves' ophthalmopathy. CDR3s include the opening cysteine and the closing phenylalanine or tryptophan. The order of the fields is D gene, J gene, clone size, V gene, CDR3 DNA, CDR3 protein. D genes are given only for firm matches. Some rows have no size entry. The others give once, few or many, or a class for an expanded clone.

NA,TRBJ2-2,many,TRBV29-1,TGCAGCGTTGAACGGGACACGTCGAACACCGGGGAGCTGTTTTTT,CSVERDTSNTGELFF
NA,TRBJ1-2,many,TRBV7-9,TGTGCCAGCGATGTGGAGGGCGGCTACACCTTC,CASDVEGGYTF
TRBD1,TRBJ1-5,NA,TRBV9,TGTGCCAGCAGCCAAGGGGGCACTAGCAATCAGCCCCAGCATTTT,CASSQGGTSNQPQHF
TRBD2,TRBJ2-5,few,TRBV7-3,TGTGCCAGCAGTCCTACTAGCGGGGGGTTTAGGGAGACCCAGTACTTC,CASSPTSGGFRETQYF
NA,TRBJ2-7,few,TRBV4-2,TGTGCCAGCAGCCAACACGGCGAGCAGTACTTC,CASSQHGEQYF
TRBD1,TRBJ2-2,many,TRBV15,TGTGCCACCAGCAGAGATCCGACAGGGGTCGGGGAGCTGTTTTTT,CATSRDPTGVGELFF
TRBD1,TRBJ2-5,many,TRBV29-1,TGCAGCGTTTCAGGGGGCCAGGAGACCCAGTACTTC,CSVSGGQETQYF
NA,TRBJ2-7,NA,TRBV6-5,TGTGCCAGCAGTGAAGTCGGCAGAGACTACGAGCAGTACTTC,CASSEVGRDYEQYF
TRBD1,TRBJ2-5,NA,TRBV7-9,TGTGCCAGCAGCACTGACAGGGGGCCTCTCTCAGAGACCCAGTACTTC,CASSTDRGPLSETQYF
NA,TRBJ2-7,many,TRBV4-1,TGCGCCAGCAGCCAAGGGGCCCGCACCAGCTACGAGCAGTACTTC,CASSQGARTSYEQYF
NA,TRBJ1-6,NA,TRBV5-1,TGCGCCAGCAGCTTGATTGCTGGGGTGTATAATTCACCCCTCCACTTT,CASSLIAGVYNSPLHF
NA,TRBJ1-5,few,TRBV6-6,TGTGCCAGCAGTTATCGGGGACTCGGTGATAGCAATCAGCCCCAGCATTTT,CASSYRGLGDSNQPQHF
NA,TRBJ2-5,NA,TRBV10-3,TGTGCCACCTCTCACGAGGGTTTCAGTCAGCCCCAGTACTTC,CATSHEGFSQPQYF
TRBD2,TRBJ2-5,NA,TRBV12-5,TGTGCTAGTGGTCCAACCCCAGGGAGCGGGGTGCACAAAGAGACCCAGTACTTC,CASGPTPGSGVHKETQYF
TRBD1,TRBJ1-4,NA,TRBV5-6,TGTGCCAGCAGCTCGGACAGGGTAAATGAAAAACTGTTTTTT,CASSSDRVNEKLFF
TRBD1,TRBJ1-5,few,TRBV19,TGTGCCAGTAGACTCGGACAGGGGTCCGTGGCCCAGCATTTT,CASRLGQGSVAQHF
TRBD1,TRBJ1-2,many,TRBV29-1,TGCAGCGCCAGAGGGAGGGGGCGCGGCTACACCTTC,CSARGRGRGYTF
NA,TRBJ2-6,many,TRBV6-4,TGTGCCAGCAGTGAGGGCAACTCTGGGGCCAACGTCCTGACTTTC,CASSEGNSGANVLTF
NA,TRBJ1-1,few,TRBV2,TGTGCCAGCAGTCCCTTCGGTGGGGGCAACACTGAAGCTTTCTTT,CASSPFGGGNTEAFF
NA,TRBJ1-3,many,TRBV9,TGTGCCAGCAGCGTGAGATTAGGAAACACCATATATTTT,CASSVRLGNTIYF
NA,TRBJ1-1,many,TRBV4-1,TGCGCCAGCACGGGGGGGCGGATGCTGGCCACTGAAGCTTTCTTT,CASTGGRMLATEAFF
TRBD1,TRBJ1-2,many,TRBV20-1,TGCAGTGCGTCAACAGGGGGCCCGGGCTACACCTTC,CSASTGGPGYTF
NA,TRBJ1-2,NA,TRBV7-9,TGTGCCAGCAGCCCCCATGGGTTTTCGTCTACCAATGGCTACACCTTC,CASSPHGFSSTNGYTF
NA,TRBJ2-7,NA,TRBV10-1,TGCGCCAGAGGGGAGGGGGCTTACGAGCAGTACTTC,CARGEGAYEQYF